This T cell receptor beta chain was identified in a study of blood T cell repertoires in COVID-19 (dated by TCRdb to the early 2020s). About the investigation overall: Samples covering the acute and convalescent phases of COVID-19 were provided by collaborators in the United States, Italy and Spain. The material from the prospective study consisted of cDNA or gDNA derived from T cells, B-cell-depleted T cells, or PBMCs. The dataset comprised deeply sampled blood TCRbeta repertoires from subjects exposed to, actively infected with, or recovered from COVID-19. The repertoires were made available in a free public database intended to serve as a resource for research on the immune response to SARS-CoV-2. The samples were drawn from the first 160 participants of the ongoing ImmuneRACE study and from 950 to 1,500 subjects provided by 6 global collaborators. A de-identified subject ID, COVID-19 status, age in years and sex were almost always included in the sample metadata. Where available, HLA class I and class II types were taken from metadata supplied by the sample provider and were not determined by assay-based typing. Beyond this particular receptor, the publication reports: How much clinical and demographic metadata was included differed by source and by participant, and the metadata was provided uncurated.

Its CDR3 holds 14 amino acids, cysteine through phenylalanine. CDR3 DNA is the only sequence kept; it has 42 bases, read in frame from the first base. Sequences SGHVS (CDR1) and FQNEAQ (CDR2) are obtained from the germline V gene. V is pared back by 0 bases and J by 4 bases, with 10 bases lying between the germline termini. TCRbeta CDR3 regions were amplified from genomic DNA by means of the immunoSEQ Assay, a bias-controlled multiplex PCR. The paper's data handling went like this. The number of nucleated cells in each sample was estimated from the amplification of reference gene primers within the assay. To quantify the absolute abundance of each unique TCRbeta CDR3 rearrangement, sequence reads were collapsed and filtered. For each sample, productive Simpson clonality was calculated by taking the square root of Simpson's diversity index across productive rearrangements. TCRdb mirrors the immuneACCESS table, restricted to in-frame sequences. Some clones are absent from its copies; in checked studies, under half trace to an unresolved V gene, and the reason for the others is unknown. V and J calls and clone size are those listed in that table; D and trimming were worked out from the DNA. For this sample the table gives under 130,000 clones, of which around 74% were detected only once. The biggest ten clones account for approximately 19% of the sample.

Whole blood was collected in K2EDTA tubes by collaborating institutions according to the institutions' own protocols. For TCRbeta analysis, collaborators shipped samples in one of three forms: frozen whole blood, isolated PBMCs, or DNA extracted from either of those sample types. Concerning this clone itself: The clone's antigen remains unknown. Per-nucleotide qualities are absent, and no much larger clonotype sits a single base away.

The chain is made from TRBV7-8 and TRBJ2-7; there is no confident call for the D gene. This sequence originates from a woman in her 70s with acute or convalescent COVID-19. Material: peripheral blood. The CDR3 reads as follows: CASSLALRQYEQYF. The DNA is as follows: TGTGCCAGCAGCTTAGCGCTGAGGCAATACGAGCAGTACTTC. Here the CDR3 is joined to the reference TRBV7-8 and TRBJ2-7 genes, and the full variable domain is: GAGVSQSPRYKVAKRGQDVALRCDPISGHVSLFWYQQALGQGPEFLTYFQNEAQLDKSGLPSDRFFAERPEGSVSTLKIQRTQQEDSAVYLCASSLALRQYEQYFGPGTRLTVT.